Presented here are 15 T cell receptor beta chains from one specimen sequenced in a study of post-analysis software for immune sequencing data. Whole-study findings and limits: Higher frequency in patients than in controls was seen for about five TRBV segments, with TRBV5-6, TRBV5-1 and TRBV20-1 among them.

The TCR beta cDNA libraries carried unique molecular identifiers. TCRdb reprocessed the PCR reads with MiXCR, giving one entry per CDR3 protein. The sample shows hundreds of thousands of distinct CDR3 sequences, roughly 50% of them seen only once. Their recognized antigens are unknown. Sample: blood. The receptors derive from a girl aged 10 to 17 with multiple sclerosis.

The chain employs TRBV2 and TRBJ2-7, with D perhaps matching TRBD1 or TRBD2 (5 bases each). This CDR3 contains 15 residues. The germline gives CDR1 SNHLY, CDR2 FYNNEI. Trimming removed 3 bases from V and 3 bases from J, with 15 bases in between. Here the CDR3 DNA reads TGTGCCAGCAGTGAGGTCTCGGGACCAATCTACGAGCAGTACTTC. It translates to CASSEVSGPIYEQYF.

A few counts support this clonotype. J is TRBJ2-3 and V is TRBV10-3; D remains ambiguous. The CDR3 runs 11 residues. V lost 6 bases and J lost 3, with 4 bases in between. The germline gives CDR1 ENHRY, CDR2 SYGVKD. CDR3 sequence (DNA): TGTGCCATCAGGGAAACAGATACGCAGTATTTT. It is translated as CAIRETDTQYF.

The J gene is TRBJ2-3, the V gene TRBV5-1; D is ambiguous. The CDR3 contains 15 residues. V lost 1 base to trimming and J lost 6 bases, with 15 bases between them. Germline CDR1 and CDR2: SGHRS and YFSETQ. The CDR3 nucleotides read TGCGCCAGCAGCTTGTCTCTGATCCCGTCGGATACGCAGTATTTT. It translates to CASSLSLIPSDTQYF.

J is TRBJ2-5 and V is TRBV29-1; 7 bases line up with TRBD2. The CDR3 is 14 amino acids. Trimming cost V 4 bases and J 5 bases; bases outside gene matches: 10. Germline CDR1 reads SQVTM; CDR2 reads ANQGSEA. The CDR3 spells CSVGKAGPGETQYF. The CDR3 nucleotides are TGCAGCGTTGGAAAAGCGGGACCAGGCGAGACCCAGTACTTC.

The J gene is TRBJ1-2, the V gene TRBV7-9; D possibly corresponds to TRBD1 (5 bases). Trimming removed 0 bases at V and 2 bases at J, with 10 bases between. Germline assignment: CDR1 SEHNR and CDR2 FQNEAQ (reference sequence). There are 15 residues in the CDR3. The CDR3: CASSLASGLNYGYTF. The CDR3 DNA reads TGTGCCAGCAGCTTAGCGTCGGGGCTAAACTATGGCTACACCTTC. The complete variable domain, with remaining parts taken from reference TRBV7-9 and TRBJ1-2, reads DTGVSQNPRHKITKRGQNVTFRCDPISEHNRLYWYRQTLGQGPEFLTYFQNEAQLEKSRLLSDRFSAERPKGSFSTLEIQRTEQGDSAMYLCASSLASGLNYGYTFGSGTRLTVV.

The chain's CDR3 is CASSQQTTALYEQYF. CDR3 bases: TGTGCCAGCAGCCAGCAGACTACGGCCCTCTACGAGCAGTACTTC. The chain uses TRBV5-5 and TRBJ2-4, with D possibly TRBD2 on 5 matching bases. The J call may be wrong; the DNA end is better matched by TRBJ2-7. This CDR3 has 15 residues. Germline CDR1 SGHKS, CDR2 YYEKEE (reference sequence).

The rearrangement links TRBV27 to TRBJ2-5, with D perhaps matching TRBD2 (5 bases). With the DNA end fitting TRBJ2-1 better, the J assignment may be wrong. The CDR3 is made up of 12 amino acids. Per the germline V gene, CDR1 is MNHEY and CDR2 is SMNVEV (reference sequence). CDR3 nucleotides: TGTGCCAGCAGTTTACACGGGGATGAGCAGTTCTTC. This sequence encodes CASSLHGDEQFF.

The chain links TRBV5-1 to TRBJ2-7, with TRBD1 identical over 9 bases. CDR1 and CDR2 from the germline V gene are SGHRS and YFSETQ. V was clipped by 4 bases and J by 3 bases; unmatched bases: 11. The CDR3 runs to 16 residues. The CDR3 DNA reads TGCGCCAGCAGCCAACGATTTGACAGGGGGGACTACGAGCAGTACTTC. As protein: CASSQRFDRGDYEQYF.

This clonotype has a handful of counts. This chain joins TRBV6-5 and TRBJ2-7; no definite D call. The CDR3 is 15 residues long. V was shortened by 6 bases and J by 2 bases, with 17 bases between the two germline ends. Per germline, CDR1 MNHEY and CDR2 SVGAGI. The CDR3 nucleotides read TGTGCCAGCAGCCTCTCGTCCCCTCAGACCTACGAGCAGTACTTC. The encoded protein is CASSLSSPQTYEQYF.

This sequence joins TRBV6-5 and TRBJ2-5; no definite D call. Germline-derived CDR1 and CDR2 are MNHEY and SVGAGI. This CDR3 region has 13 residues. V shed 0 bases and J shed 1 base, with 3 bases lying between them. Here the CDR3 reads CASSYSGQETQYF. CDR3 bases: TGTGCCAGCAGTTACTCGGGCCAAGAGACCCAGTACTTC.

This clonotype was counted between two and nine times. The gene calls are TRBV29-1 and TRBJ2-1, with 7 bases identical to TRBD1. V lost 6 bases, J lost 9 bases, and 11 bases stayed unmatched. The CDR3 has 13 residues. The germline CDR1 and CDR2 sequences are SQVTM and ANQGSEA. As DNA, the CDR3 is TGCAGCGTCTCGGTAGACAGGGCAAGTGAGCAGTTCTTC. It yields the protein CSVSVDRASEQFF.

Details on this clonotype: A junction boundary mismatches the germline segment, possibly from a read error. The CDR3 DNA sequence: TGCGCCAGCAGTTATGGAGGAAAGAGCTCCTACAATGAGCAGTTCTTC. It translates to CASSYGGKSSYNEQFF. V usage is TRBV6-5 and J usage is TRBJ2-1; D possibly corresponds to TRBD2 (5 bases). Germline CDR1 reads MNHEY; CDR2 reads SVGAGI. The CDR3 is 16 residues long.

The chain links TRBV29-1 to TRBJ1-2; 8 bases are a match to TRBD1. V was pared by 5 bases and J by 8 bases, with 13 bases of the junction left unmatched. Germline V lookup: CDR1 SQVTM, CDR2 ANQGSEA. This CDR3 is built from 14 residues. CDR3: CSVRTRTGSSGYTF. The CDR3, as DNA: TGCAGCGTTAGGACCCGGACAGGGAGCTCCGGCTACACCTTC.

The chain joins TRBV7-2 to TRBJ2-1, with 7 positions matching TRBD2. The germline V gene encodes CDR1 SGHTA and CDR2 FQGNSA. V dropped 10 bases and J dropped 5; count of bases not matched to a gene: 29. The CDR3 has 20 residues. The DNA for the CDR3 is TGTGCCAACCCTCAACCAAGGGCTAGCGGACGATTTTCGCCAAACAATGAGCAGTTCTTC. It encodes CANPQPRASGRFSPNNEQFF.

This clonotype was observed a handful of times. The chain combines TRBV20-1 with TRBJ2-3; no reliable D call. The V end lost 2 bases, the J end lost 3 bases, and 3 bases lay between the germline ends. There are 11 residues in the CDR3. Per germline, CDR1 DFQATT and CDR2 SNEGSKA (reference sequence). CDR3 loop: CSARQTDTQYF. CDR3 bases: TGCAGTGCTAGACAAACAGATACGCAGTATTTT.